This is a list of T cell receptor beta chains from one sample in a study of graft-versus-host responses after intestinal transplantation. Measured with immunoSEQ multiplex PCR; TCRdb has only the in-frame clones, and not every one. This table has fewer than 95,000 clones, approximately 94% appearing once. No antigens are known for them. This material consisted of unstimulated CD8+ T cells sorted from spleen or lymph node cells, taken before intestinal transplant. The receptor source for this set is a human donor who received an intestinal transplant. Each CDR3 is given with its conserved first and last residue. D genes are given only for firm matches. Some rows have no size entry. The others give once, few or many, or a class for an expanded clone.

CDR3nt,CDR3aa,j_gene,abundance,v_gene,len,d_gene
TGTGCCTGGAATTCAGGGGGCTTGGAGACCCAGTACTTC,CAWNSGGLETQYF,TRBJ2-5,-,TRBV30,13,TRBD1
TGCAGTGCTGACAAATATGGCTACACCTTC,CSADKYGYTF,TRBJ1-2,-,TRBV20-1,10,-
TGTGGCCTGAGGCGTCCTAACTATGGCTACACCTTC,CGLRRPNYGYTF,TRBJ1-2,-,TRBV6-5,12,-
TGTGCCTGGGGACAGGGGTACAATGAGCAGTTCTTC,CAWGQGYNEQFF,TRBJ2-1,-,TRBV30,12,TRBD1
TGTGCCAGCAGCTTAGTGGACACTGGACCTTTGGAGACCCAGTACTTC,CASSLVDTGPLETQYF,TRBJ2-5,-,TRBV7-7,16,-
TGTGCCAGCAGCCCCAGGCGTTCCCAAGAGACCCAGTACTTC,CASSPRRSQETQYF,TRBJ2-5,-,TRBV6-5,14,-
TGTGCCAGCAGCCCAGATCAGACAGGGAGGGCTTTCTTT,CASSPDQTGRAFF,TRBJ1-1,-,TRBV14,13,TRBD1
TGTGCCAGCAGCTTATCGGCGGGGGTTGACGAGCAGTACTTC,CASSLSAGVDEQYF,TRBJ2-7,-,TRBV7-2,14,TRBD2
TGTGCCAGCAGTTCCTCCACGGGACTAGCGGGGTGGGAGACCCAGTACTTC,CASSSSTGLAGWETQYF,TRBJ2-5,-,TRBV2,17,TRBD2
TGTGCCAGCAGTTCCCGGGGAGGGACTAGCGGGGTTCCGTACTTC,CASSSRGGTSGVPYF,TRBJ2-7,-,TRBV7-9,15,TRBD2
TGTGCCTTGGATCCGGGCCAAGAGACCCAGTACTTC,CALDPGQETQYF,TRBJ2-5,-,TRBV30,12,-
TGTGCCAGCAGTGCAAATCCCTCTGGGGCCAACGTCCTGACTTTC,CASSANPSGANVLTF,TRBJ2-6,-,TRBV2,15,-
TGTGCCAGCAGCCCCGGTGACAGGGTCAATCAGCCCCAGCATTTT,CASSPGDRVNQPQHF,TRBJ1-5,-,TRBV11-2,15,TRBD1
TGTGCCAGCAGGGGGACAGGATTTTACAATGAGCAGTTCTTC,CASRGTGFYNEQFF,TRBJ2-1,-,TRBV2,14,TRBD1
TGTGCCAGCAGAGACCAGGGGGCGATAAATGAAAAACTGTTTTTT,CASRDQGAINEKLFF,TRBJ1-4,-,TRBV27,15,TRBD1
TGTGCCAGCAGCTTGACAGGAAATAGCAATCAGCCCCAGCATTTT,CASSLTGNSNQPQHF,TRBJ1-5,-,TRBV5-5,15,-
TGTGCCAGCAGCGACGAGCGGGTCTCGACTTACAATACGCAGTATTTT,CASSDERVSTYNTQYF,TRBJ2-3,-,TRBV9,16,-
TGTGCCAGTACCCTAGACAGGTTAAGCAATCAGCCCCAGCATTTT,CASTLDRLSNQPQHF,TRBJ1-5,-,TRBV19,15,-
TGCGCCAGCAGCCAATACGAGGGTTTAACATATGGCTACACCTTC,CASSQYEGLTYGYTF,TRBJ1-2,-,TRBV4-3,15,-
TGTGCCAGCAGCTTTCCAGGGACCTACGAGCAGTACTTC,CASSFPGTYEQYF,TRBJ2-7,-,TRBV5-6,13,-
TGCGCCAGCAGCCAAGACCCCCGAGCCACTGAAGCTTTCTTT,CASSQDPRATEAFF,TRBJ1-1,-,TRBV4-3,14,-
TGTGCCAGCAGCCCCGGGACAGGGTTCGAGCAGTACTTC,CASSPGTGFEQYF,TRBJ2-7,-,TRBV6-1,13,TRBD1
TGTGCCAGCAGCGACGCGCGGGAGCAGTACTTC,CASSDAREQYF,TRBJ2-7,-,TRBV9,11,-
TGTGCCAGCAGCCCATACTGGGGGGGCTTCACAGATACGCAGTATTTT,CASSPYWGGFTDTQYF,TRBJ2-3,-,TRBV9,16,-
TGTGCCAGCAGCTCCAACGAGGGGGATGAGGGGGGGCCCCAGATTGCGTATTTT,CASSSNEGDEGGPQIAYF,TRBJ2-3,-,TRBV9,18,-
TGTGCCAGCAGCTTAGTGGTCGGGACCTACGAGCAGTACTTC,CASSLVVGTYEQYF,TRBJ2-7,-,TRBV7-2,14,-
TGTGCCAGCAGCTTTTCAGGGTCCTACGAGCAGTACTTC,CASSFSGSYEQYF,TRBJ2-7,-,TRBV7-9,13,-
TGTGCCAGCAGCACTTCTAGCGGGGGCGGCACAGATACGCAGTATTTT,CASSTSSGGGTDTQYF,TRBJ2-3,-,TRBV7-6,16,TRBD2
TGTGCCAGCAGTTTCGCGGACTCCAGAAACACCGGGGAGCTGTTTTTT,CASSFADSRNTGELFF,TRBJ2-2,-,TRBV27,16,-
TGTGCCAGCAGCTCTCACCCCGGGACAGGGGGCTTCGAGCAGTACTTC,CASSSHPGTGGFEQYF,TRBJ2-7,-,TRBV7-8,16,TRBD1
TGTGCTAGTGGTTTTGGCATCAATGAGCAGTTCTTC,CASGFGINEQFF,TRBJ2-1,-,TRBV12-5,12,-
TGTGCCAGTGAGGACAGCTCGAGCTCCTATAATTCACCCCTCCACTTT,CASEDSSSSYNSPLHF,TRBJ1-6,-,TRBV19,16,-
TGTGCCAGCAGCCTATGGACAGGGCGGAGAACTGAAGCTTTCTTT,CASSLWTGRRTEAFF,TRBJ1-1,-,TRBV7-9,15,TRBD1
TGTGCCAGCAGTGGTTTTCTGCGGGGAGGATCTTACGAGCAGTACTTC,CASSGFLRGGSYEQYF,TRBJ2-7,-,TRBV6-1,16,-
TGTGCCAGCAGCGACAGCCTAGGTCTCTCCTACGAGCAGTACTTC,CASSDSLGLSYEQYF,TRBJ2-7,-,TRBV11-3,15,-
TGCGCCAGCAGTGAGTCCGGGACAGGGGTATGGTCACCCCTCCACTTT,CASSESGTGVWSPLHF,TRBJ1-6,-,TRBV10-2,16,TRBD1
TGTGCCAGCAGTCGACAGGGGGTTGGCTACACCTTC,CASSRQGVGYTF,TRBJ1-2,-,TRBV27,12,TRBD1
TGTGCCAGTAGTATAGATGCCGTCGACAGTAGCTATGGCTACACCTTC,CASSIDAVDSSYGYTF,TRBJ1-2,-,TRBV19,16,-
TGCGCCAGCAGCCATGGGACAGGGGCTGGAAACACCATATATTTT,CASSHGTGAGNTIYF,TRBJ1-3,-,TRBV4-3,15,TRBD1
TGTGCCAGCAGTTACTCGGCGGGGGACCAAGAGACCCAGTACTTC,CASSYSAGDQETQYF,TRBJ2-5,-,TRBV6-5,15,TRBD2
TGTGCCAGCAGCCCGCCGACTAGCGGGGGTCCAGATACGCAGTATTTT,CASSPPTSGGPDTQYF,TRBJ2-3,-,TRBV7-9,16,TRBD2
TGTGCCAGCTCAAAATATCGGGACAGCAACTACGGGCAGTACTTC,CASSKYRDSNYGQYF,TRBJ2-7,-,TRBV2,15,TRBD1
TGTGCCAGCAGCTTTTTAGATCGGAATGAGCAGTTCTTC,CASSFLDRNEQFF,TRBJ2-1,-,TRBV11-2,13,-
TGTGCCGGACGTCGGACTAGCTCCGATGAGCAGTTCTTC,CAGRRTSSDEQFF,TRBJ2-1,-,TRBV30,13,TRBD2
TGTGCCAGCAGTTACGACAGGGGCGACACCATATATTTT,CASSYDRGDTIYF,TRBJ1-3,-,TRBV6-5,13,TRBD1
TGCGCCAGCAGCCAAGGTTGGGGACAGGGGTCAGATACGCAGTATTTT,CASSQGWGQGSDTQYF,TRBJ2-3,-,TRBV4-3,16,TRBD1
TGTGCCAGCAGCTTCGGAGCGGGGGCCGGGGAGCTGTTTTTT,CASSFGAGAGELFF,TRBJ2-2,-,TRBV11-2,14,TRBD2
TGTGCCAGCACCATACTCCACGGGACAGCTGGAAACACCATATATTTT,CASTILHGTAGNTIYF,TRBJ1-3,-,TRBV27,16,TRBD1
TGCGCCAGCAGCCAAGATCTAGGAGGGGTTGGCTACACCTTC,CASSQDLGGVGYTF,TRBJ1-2,-,TRBV4-1,14,-
TGTGCCAGCAGCTTAGGGACACGCTACGAGCAGTACTTC,CASSLGTRYEQYF,TRBJ2-7,once,TRBV7-2,13,-